The sequence of this T cell receptor (beta chain) was determined in a study of cytomegalovirus exposure and HLA in healthy donors (dated 2017 in TCRdb). In the study overall: According to an earlier analysis of 550 to 750 of the donors, about 179 million T cells yielded 120 million or so unique TCR beta sequences and 276 Gb of sequence data. Rather than using new phenotypic data, the later analysis identified candidate immune exposures from TCR beta sequences and from how often those sequences occurred across donors. The aim of the study was to test whether cataloging public T cell receptors could identify signatures of past pathogen exposure. A later analysis re-analyzed previously published TCR beta repertoires from approximately 670 donors and added high-resolution HLA genotyping to study TCR occurrence patterns. The study used immunosequencing to profile the T cell repertoires of approximately 630 subjects and linked those repertoires to cytomegalovirus serostatus. All discovery cohort repertoires had been generated using a single sequencing platform. An early release that covered approximately 600 HLA-typed donors contained approximately 300 gigabases of sequencing data and tens of millions of unique TCR sequences. Typing coverage differed by locus: A, B, C, DRB1 and DQB1 were typed in roughly 620-640 donors, DQA1 in approximately 520, DPA1 in roughly 590, and DPB1 in just under 490. Along with the roughly 610-subject first cohort, a separate validation cohort of over 90 different subjects was used. A handful of DR-DQ haplotypes were handled as single units for association and clustering because linkage in the cohort was strong. Both class I and class II loci were covered by HLA typing, at four-digit resolution. To predict cytomegalovirus infection status, the study combined high-throughput TCR immunosequencing, statistical association of individual TCRs with disease status, and machine learning. Of the roughly 390 genotyped donors, 80% to 90% were placed in the genetic ancestry cluster associated with self-reported Caucasian donors. An earlier analysis of several hundred of the donors applied high-throughput TCR beta sequencing to assess whether each TCR beta V gene segment acted as functional or pseudogenic. A later genetic analysis took genome-wide SNP genotypes for about three fifths of the roughly 670 donors and used that subset as a discovery cohort. Among about 390 genotyped donors of the cohort, an average of about 240,000 unique TCR beta nucleotide sequences were sequenced per donor, roughly 18% of them non-productive. Donor age, sex, ethnicity and CMV serostatus were compiled alongside the repertoire data.

The method behind the library was the immunoSEQ multiplex PCR assay. The multiplex PCR relied on a mix of 60 forward primers for TCR Vbeta segments and 13 reverse primers for TCR Jbeta segments. The CDR3 region of rearranged TCR beta genes was amplified from genomic DNA with a multiplex PCR assay. Amplified TCR beta libraries were sequenced as 87-base-pair reads on the Illumina HiSeq System. The original pipeline was this. Across the 600 to 700 repertoires, a later analysis counted some 80 million unique TCR beta chains, some 11 million of which were shared by at least two donors. To remove PCR and sequencing errors, raw reads were error-corrected and collapsed into unique sequences using a nearest-neighbor algorithm that merged closely related sequences. V, D and J gene segments were assigned by aligning CDR3 sequences to IMGT reference sequences. For a sequence to be retained, a match of at least six nucleotides was required to both a V gene segment and a J gene segment. A rearrangement counted as productive if the CDR3 had no stop codons and remained in frame with V and J, and every other rearrangement counted as non-productive. CDR3 was defined according to IMGT convention as the region running from the second conserved V-encoded cysteine to the conserved J-encoded phenylalanine. Sequences without an unambiguous match to a single V gene segment were excluded from the earlier analysis of approximately 560 of the donors. In an earlier analysis of approximately 560 of the donors, a V segment was called functional when productive rearrangements were above 56.7%, and segregating when the standard deviation between donors exceeded 5%. A statistical classification framework was developed to diagnose cytomegalovirus status using the catalog of TCR beta chain sequences. In a later analysis, TCR nucleotide sequences were compared against IMGT/GENE-DB human TR gene sequences so that V and J genes could be assigned. A later analysis assigned CDR3 sequences and most-parsimonious VDJ recombination scenarios with the TCRdist pipeline. In a later analysis, every TCR beta chain was defined by the combination of its CDR3 amino acid sequence and its V-gene family, and reads without a unique V-gene family were dropped. A later analysis removed 450 to 600 highly shared, low-generation-probability nucleotide sequences to deal with suspected cross-contamination and a sequencing artifact. In a later analysis, a clonal expansion index for each public chain was calculated from normalized within-repertoire ranks of inferred template counts. Generation probabilities in a later analysis came from a VDJ recombination model fitted to out-of-frame rearrangements, and those results were checked against IGoR. In a later analysis, TCR-TCR, TCR-HLA and TCR-CMV co-occurrence was scored with hypergeometric tests, and a repertoire-size bias correction was applied to TCR pairs. To estimate false discovery rates, a later analysis permuted the HLA or CMV assignments 20 times. In a later analysis, co-occurring TCRs were grouped using DBSCAN, and TCRdist sequence similarity was added for clustering within HLA-allele-positive subsets. For co-occurrence clustering, repertoires with fewer than 30,000 or more than 120,000 public chains were excluded, along with five repertoires with anomalous nucleotide sharing. This immuneACCESS table, as held by TCRdb, lists in-frame sequences with V and J called but not all clones. Of the missing ones, under half trace to an unresolved V gene in checked studies; the others have no known cause. The V and J calls and clone size were taken over from that table, and D and trimming were inferred from the DNA. This sample lists 100,000 or so clones; 75% to 90% were detected once. The leading ten clones occupy 6.9% of the sample.

The cohort comprised 670 or so healthy bone marrow donors. At the time of sampling, every cohort member was nominally healthy, though immune exposures that went unrecorded were likely present. The donor was CMV seropositive and belonged to the group of more than 250 seropositive cohort members. Every donor gave a peripheral blood sample, and the peripheral blood mononuclear cells from that sample were used for TCR beta sequencing. Genomic DNA extraction from the blood cell samples was performed with the Qiagen DNeasy Blood Extraction Kit. What the authors observed across the whole study: A further reported finding was that TCR beta sequences accurately predicted the HLA-A and HLA-B alleles for most subjects in the first cohort. The study gave a list of some 150 TCR beta chains associated with cytomegalovirus. While some public TCRs were present in many individuals, most TCR sequences turned up only very rarely across donors. According to the authors, the approach could potentially be generalized to other disease states and immunological phenotypes. When HLA alleles, especially DR and DQ, strongly co-occurred, attributing TCR associations to individual alleles was difficult. At a false discovery rate of 0.05, a later analysis linked approximately 18,000 TCR beta sequences to specific HLA alleles. A later analysis found that most CMV-associated TCR beta chains appeared HLA-restricted, with HLA associations seemingly driven largely by CMV exposure. Linkage disequilibrium might explain the correlated functional status among segregating V segments, but an unknown experimental factor could not be ruled out. Broadly in line with IMGT annotations, most TCR beta V segments showed up in productive rearrangements about 90% or about 30% of the time in an earlier analysis of around 600 of the donors. A cluster of highly shared sequence variants was judged likely to represent a technical artifact of the sequencing pipeline. Several of the top co-occurrence clusters appeared to be linked to parvovirus B19, influenza, CMV and Epstein-Barr virus, according to a later analysis. According to a later analysis, TCR association rates differed among HLA loci, with DRB1 alleles showing the most associated TCRs and HLA-C alleles showing the fewest. Because some donors lacked HLA typing at each locus, the association tests relied only on the typed subset. Sequencing depth was assumed to be roughly uniform across donors in the presence/absence analyses, though that assumption may not hold. Because counts were too low, 15 to 20 rarely observed V segments, including chromosome 9 orphons, were excluded from the earlier analysis of fewer than 650 of the donors. Cytomegalovirus status was reported to be diagnosed by the classifier with high specificity and sensitivity in both the original and validation cohorts. In a later analysis, HLA-associated TCR beta chains showed more clonal expansion and lower generation probabilities than non-associated chains that were equally common. A few of the identified cytomegalovirus-associated TCR beta chains were confirmed in vitro to be specific for cytomegalovirus antigens. CMV serostatus was the only immune exposure information available for the cohort. This cohort had only TCR beta chains sequenced, and the lack of alpha or paired-chain data limited which features could be detected. Compared with the 666-donor mean, donors in an Asian-associated ancestry cluster had fewer N-insertions in productive TCRs, according to a later genetic analysis. V-gene and J-gene trimming of TCR beta chains was associated with a missense DCLRE1C variant in a later genetic analysis, and the association was replicated in an independent cohort.

As concerns this clone: Its antigen is unknown. Nothing much larger sits one base from this clone, and base qualities are not available.

This TCR was sampled from a young man in good health and CMV-seropositive. Sequencing used PBMCs.

The CDR3 region: CASRGGPEYGYTF. The nucleotide sequence is TGTGCCAGCAGGGGGGGACCCGAATATGGCTACACCTTC. This chain is built from TRBV2 and TRBJ1-2; the D gene is possibly TRBD1, with 5 bases matching. Deletion took 6 bases off V and 5 bases off J, with a span of 13 bases between the germline ends. Taken from the germline V gene, the CDR1 and CDR2 loops are SNHLY and FYNNEI. CDR3 length: 13 amino acids, cysteine to phenylalanine. The kept DNA is CDR3 alone, 39 bases in frame from the first base.